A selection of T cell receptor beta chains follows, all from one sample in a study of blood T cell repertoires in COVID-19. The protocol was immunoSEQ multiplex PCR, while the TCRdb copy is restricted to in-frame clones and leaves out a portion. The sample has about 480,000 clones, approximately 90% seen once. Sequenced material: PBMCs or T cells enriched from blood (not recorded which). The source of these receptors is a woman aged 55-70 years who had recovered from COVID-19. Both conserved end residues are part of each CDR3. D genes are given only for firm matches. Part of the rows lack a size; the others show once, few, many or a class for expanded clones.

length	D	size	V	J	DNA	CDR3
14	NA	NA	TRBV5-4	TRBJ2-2	TGTGCCAGCAGCTCGACAGGGAGGACCGGGGAGCTGTTTTTT	CASSSTGRTGELFF
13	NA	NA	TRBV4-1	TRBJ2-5	TGCGCCAGCAGCCAAGTAACACAAGAGACCCAGTACTTC	CASSQVTQETQYF
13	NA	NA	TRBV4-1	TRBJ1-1	TGCGCCAGCAGCCCTCGGGGAAACACTGAAGCTTTCTTT	CASSPRGNTEAFF
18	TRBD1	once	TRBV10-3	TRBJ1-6	TGTGCCATCAGTGAGTCGGTTTGGACAGGGAAGAACGATTCACCCCTCCACTTT	CAISESVWTGKNDSPLHF
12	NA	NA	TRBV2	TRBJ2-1	TGTGCCAGCACCCCACAGGTATATGAGCAGTTCTTC	CASTPQVYEQFF
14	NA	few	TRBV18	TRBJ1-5	TGTGCCAGCTCACCGACAGCTAGCAATCAGCCCCAGCATTTT	CASSPTASNQPQHF
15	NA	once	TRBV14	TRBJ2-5	TGTGCCAGCAGCCAAGATTACAGCCGCCAGGAGACCCAGTACTTC	CASSQDYSRQETQYF
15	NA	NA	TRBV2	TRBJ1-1	TGTGCCAGCAGAATCTCGTCAGGGGTTAACACTGAAGCTTTCTTT	CASRISSGVNTEAFF
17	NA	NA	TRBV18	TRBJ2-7	TGTGCCAGCTCACCACCGCATACGGGAGCATCGTCCTACGAGCAGTACTTC	CASSPPHTGASSYEQYF
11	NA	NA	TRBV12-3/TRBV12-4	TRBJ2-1	TGTGCCAGCAGCCTTGGCCGGGTTGCGTTCTTC	CASSLGRVAFF
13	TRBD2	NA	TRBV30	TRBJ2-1	TGTGCCTGGAGGAGCGGGACCTACAATGAGCAGTTCTTC	CAWRSGTYNEQFF
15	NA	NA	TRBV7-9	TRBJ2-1	TGTGCCAGCAGTCTAGACAGAAGCTCCTACAATGAGCAGTTCTTC	CASSLDRSSYNEQFF
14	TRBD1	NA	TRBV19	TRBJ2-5	TGTGCCAGTCGTTCGACAGGGGGCCAAGAGACCCAGTACTTC	CASRSTGGQETQYF
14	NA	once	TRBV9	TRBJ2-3	TGTGCCAGCACGGGTAAACCCACCACAGATACGCAGTATTTT	CASTGKPTTDTQYF
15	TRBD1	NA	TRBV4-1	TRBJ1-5	TGCGCCAGCAGCCCCCAGGGACAGACCAATCAGCCCCAGCATTTT	CASSPQGQTNQPQHF
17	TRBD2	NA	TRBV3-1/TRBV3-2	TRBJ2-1	TGTGCCAGCAGCCAAGAAAAGGCGGGGGGCGAAATCTATGAGCAGTTCTTC	CASSQEKAGGEIYEQFF
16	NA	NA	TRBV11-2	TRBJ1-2	TGTGCCAGCAGCCCACTCGAGGGGGTAGGGAACTATGGCTACACCTTC	CASSPLEGVGNYGYTF
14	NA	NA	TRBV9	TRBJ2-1	TGTGCCAGCAGCGTAGGAGGTAGCCTCAATGAGCAGTTCTTC	CASSVGGSLNEQFF
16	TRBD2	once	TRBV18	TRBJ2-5	TGTGCCAGCTCACCCCCGGGACTAGCGTCCGGAGAGACCCAGTACTTC	CASSPPGLASGETQYF
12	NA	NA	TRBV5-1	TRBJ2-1	TGCGCCAGCAGCTTACCAAACGGTGAGCAGTTCTTC	CASSLPNGEQFF
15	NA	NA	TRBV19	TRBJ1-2	TGTGCCAGTAGTCCTACCCCAAGGGGGTTCTATGGCTACACCTTC	CASSPTPRGFYGYTF
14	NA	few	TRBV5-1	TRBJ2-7	TGCGCCAGCAGGGACAGCGCTGGCTCCTACGAGCAGTACTTC	CASRDSAGSYEQYF
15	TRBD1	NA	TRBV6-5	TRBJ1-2	TGTGCCAGCACCCGAGGGACAGTTTCTAACTATGGCTACACCTTC	CASTRGTVSNYGYTF
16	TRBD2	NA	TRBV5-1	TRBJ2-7	TGCGCCAGCAGCCCCGGAGGGGTAGCGGGGTTCTACGAGCAGTACTTC	CASSPGGVAGFYEQYF
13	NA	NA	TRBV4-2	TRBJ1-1	TGTGCCAGCAGCCAAGCAGGGGTCACTGAAGCTTTCTTT	CASSQAGVTEAFF